The clone carrying this T cell receptor (beta chain) was seen more than once but under ten times. This CDR3 is 14 amino acids long. Germline values: CDR1 SEHNR, CDR2 FQNEAQ (reference sequence). Trimming cost V 6 bases and J 0 bases, with 11 bases left between them. It was with unique molecular identifiers that the TCRbeta library was prepared. Each CDR3 protein is one row after TCRdb ran MiXCR on the PCR reads. The sample contains about 270,000 distinct CDR3 sequences, more than 9% of which appear only once. The data stem from a study of T-cell reconstitution after alpha-beta-depleted transplantation in children.

This chain links TRBV7-9 with TRBJ2-5, with D perhaps given as TRBD1 or TRBD2 (5 bases each). The receptor's source is a human donor who donated a stem cell graft to a child with SCID. The sequencing here drew on PBMCs from the stem cell graft donor, taken from the stem cell graft. The CDR3 here is CASRPGAYQETQYF. Written as DNA, the CDR3 is TGTGCCAGCAGACCCGGGGCGTACCAAGAGACCCAGTACTTC.